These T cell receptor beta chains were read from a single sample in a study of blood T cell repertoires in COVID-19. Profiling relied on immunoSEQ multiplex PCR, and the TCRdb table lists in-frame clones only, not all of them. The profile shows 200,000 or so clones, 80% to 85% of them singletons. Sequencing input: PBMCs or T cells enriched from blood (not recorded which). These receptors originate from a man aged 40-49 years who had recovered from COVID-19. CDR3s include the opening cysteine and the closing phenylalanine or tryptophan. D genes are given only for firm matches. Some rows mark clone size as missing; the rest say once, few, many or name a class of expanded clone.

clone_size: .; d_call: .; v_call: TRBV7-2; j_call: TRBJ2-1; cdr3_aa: CASSQTGHNEQFF; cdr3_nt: TGTGCCAGCAGCCAGACAGGTCACAATGAGCAGTTCTTC
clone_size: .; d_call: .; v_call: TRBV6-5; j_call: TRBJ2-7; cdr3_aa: CASSQQGHEQYF; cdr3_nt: TGTGCCAGCAGCCAACAGGGACACGAGCAGTACTTC
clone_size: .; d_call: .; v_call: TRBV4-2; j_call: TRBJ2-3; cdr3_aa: CASSQVSRLVTDTQYF; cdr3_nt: TGTGCCAGCAGCCAAGTTTCGAGACTAGTAACAGATACGCAGTATTTT
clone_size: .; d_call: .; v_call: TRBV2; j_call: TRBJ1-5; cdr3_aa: CAIGGQRDNQPQHF; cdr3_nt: TGTGCCATTGGAGGACAGAGAGACAATCAGCCCCAGCATTTT
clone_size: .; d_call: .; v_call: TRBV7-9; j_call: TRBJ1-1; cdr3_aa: CASSFPGSTEAFF; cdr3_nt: TGTGCCAGCAGCTTTCCAGGCTCCACTGAAGCTTTCTTT
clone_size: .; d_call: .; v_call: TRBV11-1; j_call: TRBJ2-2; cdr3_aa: CASSSRGGNTGELFF; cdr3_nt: TGTGCCAGCAGCTCAAGGGGGGGTAACACCGGGGAGCTGTTTTTT
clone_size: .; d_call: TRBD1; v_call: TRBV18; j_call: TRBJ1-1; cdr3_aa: CASSPWQGGMNTEAFF; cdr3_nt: TGTGCCAGCTCACCTTGGCAGGGGGGCATGAACACTGAAGCTTTCTTT
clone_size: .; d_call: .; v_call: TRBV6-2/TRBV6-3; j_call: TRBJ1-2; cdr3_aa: CASSRDTLYGYTF; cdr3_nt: TGTGCCAGCAGCCGAGACACGCTCTATGGCTACACCTTC
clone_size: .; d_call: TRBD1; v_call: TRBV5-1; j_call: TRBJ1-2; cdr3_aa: CASSLVTGGADGYTF; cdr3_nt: TGCGCCAGCAGCTTGGTTACAGGGGGCGCGGATGGCTACACCTTC
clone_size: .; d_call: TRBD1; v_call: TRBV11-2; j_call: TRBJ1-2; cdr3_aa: CASSLELGRGSHLDGYTF; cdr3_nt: TGTGCCAGCAGCTTAGAGTTGGGCAGGGGGAGTCATTTGGATGGCTACACCTTC
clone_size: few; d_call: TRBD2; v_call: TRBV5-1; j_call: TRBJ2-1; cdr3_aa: CASREGSGDYNEQFF; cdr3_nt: TGCGCCAGCAGAGAGGGAAGCGGGGACTACAATGAGCAGTTCTTC
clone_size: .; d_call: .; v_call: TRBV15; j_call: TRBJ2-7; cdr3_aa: CATSRDLGRFEQYF; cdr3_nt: TGTGCCACCAGCAGAGATCTGGGCAGGTTCGAGCAGTACTTC
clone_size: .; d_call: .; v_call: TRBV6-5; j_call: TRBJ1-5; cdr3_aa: CASNRLLSNQPQHF; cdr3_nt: TGTGCCAGCAACCGACTTCTTAGCAATCAGCCCCAGCATTTT
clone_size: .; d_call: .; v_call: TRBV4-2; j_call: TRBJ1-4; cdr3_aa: CASSQGSTVWREKLFF; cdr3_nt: TGTGCCAGCAGCCAAGGATCTACGGTCTGGAGGGAAAAACTGTTTTTT
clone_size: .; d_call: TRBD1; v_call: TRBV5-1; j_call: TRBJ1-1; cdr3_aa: CASSVGQGAQGSAFF; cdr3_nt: TGCGCCAGCAGCGTTGGACAGGGGGCACAGGGTTCAGCTTTCTTT
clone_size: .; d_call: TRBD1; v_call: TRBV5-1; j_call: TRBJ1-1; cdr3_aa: CASSYAGGLNTEAFF; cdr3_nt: TGCGCCAGCAGCTACGCAGGGGGCTTGAACACTGAAGCTTTCTTT
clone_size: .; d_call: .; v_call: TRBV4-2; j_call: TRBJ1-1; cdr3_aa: CASSTGSTTEAFF; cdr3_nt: TGTGCCAGCAGCACAGGGAGTACGACTGAAGCTTTCTTT
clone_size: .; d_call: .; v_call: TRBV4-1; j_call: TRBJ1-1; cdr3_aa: CASSPLQVNTEAFF; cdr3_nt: TGCGCCAGCAGCCCGCTCCAGGTGAACACTGAAGCTTTCTTT
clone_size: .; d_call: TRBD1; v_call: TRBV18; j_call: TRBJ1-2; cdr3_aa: CASSPYGQDYGYTF; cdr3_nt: TGTGCCAGCTCCCCATACGGACAGGACTATGGCTACACCTTC
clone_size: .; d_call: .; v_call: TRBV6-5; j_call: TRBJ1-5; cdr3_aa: CASSQVDRGNQPQHF; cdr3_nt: TGTGCCAGTTCACAGGTAGACCGGGGCAATCAGCCCCAGCATTTT
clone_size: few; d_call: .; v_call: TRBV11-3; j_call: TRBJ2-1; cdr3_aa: CASSVGQSEKQFF; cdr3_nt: TGTGCCAGCAGTGTCGGACAGAGTGAAAAGCAGTTCTTC
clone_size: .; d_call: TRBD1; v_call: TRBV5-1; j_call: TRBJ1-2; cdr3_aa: CASSSGTGSHGYTF; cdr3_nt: TGCGCCAGCAGCTCCGGGACAGGGAGCCATGGCTACACCTTC
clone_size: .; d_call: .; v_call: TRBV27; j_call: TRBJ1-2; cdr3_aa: CASSLRRPSYGYTF; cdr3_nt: TGTGCCAGCAGTTTACGGAGGCCCAGCTATGGCTACACCTTC
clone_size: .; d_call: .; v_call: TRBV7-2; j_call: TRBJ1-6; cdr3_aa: CASSARQADNSPLHF; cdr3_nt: TGTGCCAGCAGCGCCCGACAGGCCGATAATTCACCCCTCCACTTT
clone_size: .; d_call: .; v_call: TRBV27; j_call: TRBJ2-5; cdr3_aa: CASSSTGFYQETQYF; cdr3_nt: TGTGCCAGCAGTTCGACAGGCTTTTACCAAGAGACCCAGTACTTC
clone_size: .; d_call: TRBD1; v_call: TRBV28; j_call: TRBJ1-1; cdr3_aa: CAGSLHTGGRSEAFF; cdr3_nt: TGTGCCGGCAGTTTACACACAGGGGGGCGATCTGAAGCTTTCTTT
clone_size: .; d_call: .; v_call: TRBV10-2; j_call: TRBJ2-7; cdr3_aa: CASSVLSYEQYF; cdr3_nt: TGCGCCAGCAGTGTTCTCTCCTACGAGCAGTACTTC
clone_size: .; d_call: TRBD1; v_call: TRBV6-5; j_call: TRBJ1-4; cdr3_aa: CASGPRGEKLFF; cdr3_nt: TGTGCCAGCGGGCCCAGGGGGGAAAAACTGTTTTTT
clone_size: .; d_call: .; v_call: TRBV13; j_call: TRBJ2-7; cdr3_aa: CASSSGTHYEQYF; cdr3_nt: TGTGCCAGCAGCTCAGGGACACACTACGAGCAGTACTTC
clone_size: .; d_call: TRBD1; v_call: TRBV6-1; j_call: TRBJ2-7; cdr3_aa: CASSDINRGTGEYEQYF; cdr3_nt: TGTGCCAGCAGTGATATTAATAGGGGGACAGGGGAGTACGAGCAGTACTTC
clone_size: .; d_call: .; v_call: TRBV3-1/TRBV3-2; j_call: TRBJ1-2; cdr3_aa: CASSQAQGIDGYTF; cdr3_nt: TGTGCCAGCAGCCAAGCCCAGGGAATCGATGGCTACACCTTC
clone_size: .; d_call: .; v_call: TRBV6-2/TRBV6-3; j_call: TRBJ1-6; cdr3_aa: CASSPDSYNSPLHF; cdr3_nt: TGTGCCAGCAGCCCCGACAGCTATAATTCACCCCTCCACTTT
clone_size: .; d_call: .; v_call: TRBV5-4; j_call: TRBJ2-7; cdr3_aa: CASSPNAESPDEQYF; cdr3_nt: TGTGCCAGCAGCCCTAATGCGGAGTCCCCCGACGAGCAGTACTTC
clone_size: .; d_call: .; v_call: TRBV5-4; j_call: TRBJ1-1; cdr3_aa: CASSPEGAMNTEAFF; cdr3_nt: TGTGCCAGCAGCCCGGAAGGAGCCATGAACACTGAAGCTTTCTTT
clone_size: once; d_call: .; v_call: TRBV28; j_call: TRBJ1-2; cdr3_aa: CASRGDSLHGYTF; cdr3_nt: TGTGCCAGCAGAGGAGACAGCCTTCATGGCTACACCTTC
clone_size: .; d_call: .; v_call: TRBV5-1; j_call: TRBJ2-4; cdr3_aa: CASSLVTGNSGNIQYF; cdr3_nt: TGCGCCAGCAGCTTGGTTACAGGGAATAGTGGAAACATTCAGTACTTC
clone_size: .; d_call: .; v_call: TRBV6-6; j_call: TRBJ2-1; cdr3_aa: CASSYSAGISYNEQFF; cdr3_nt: TGTGCCAGCAGTTACTCGGCGGGGATCTCCTACAATGAGCAGTTCTTC
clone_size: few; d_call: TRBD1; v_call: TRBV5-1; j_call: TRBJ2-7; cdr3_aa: CASSLAQGAQGEQYF; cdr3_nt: TGCGCCAGCAGCTTGGCGCAGGGGGCGCAGGGCGAGCAGTACTTC
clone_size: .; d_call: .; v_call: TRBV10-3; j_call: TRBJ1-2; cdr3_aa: CAISEESGYTF; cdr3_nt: TGTGCCATCAGTGAGGAGTCGGGCTACACCTTC
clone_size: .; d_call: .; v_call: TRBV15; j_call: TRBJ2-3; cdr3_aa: CATSTRHTGTDTQYF; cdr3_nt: TGTGCCACCAGCACGCGTCATACAGGGACAGATACGCAGTATTTT
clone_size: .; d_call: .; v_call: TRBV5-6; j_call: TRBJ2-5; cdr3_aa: CASSWRSGIQETQYF; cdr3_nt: TGTGCCAGCAGCTGGCGTTCGGGGATCCAAGAGACCCAGTACTTC
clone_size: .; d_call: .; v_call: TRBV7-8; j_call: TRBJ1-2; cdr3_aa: CASSDPGYGYTF; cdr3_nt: TGTGCCAGCAGCGATCCAGGCTATGGCTACACCTTC
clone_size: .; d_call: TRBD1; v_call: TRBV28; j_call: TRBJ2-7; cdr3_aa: CASILAGQGAREQYF; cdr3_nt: TGTGCCAGCATACTAGCGGGACAGGGGGCGCGAGAGCAGTACTTC
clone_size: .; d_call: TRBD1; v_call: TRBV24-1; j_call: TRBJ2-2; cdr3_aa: CATKQGADDTGELFF; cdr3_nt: TGTGCCACAAAACAGGGGGCCGACGACACCGGGGAGCTGTTTTTT
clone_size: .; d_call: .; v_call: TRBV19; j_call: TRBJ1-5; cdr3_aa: CASTQSTGDNQPQHF; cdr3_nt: TGTGCCAGTACCCAATCGACAGGTGACAATCAGCCCCAGCATTTT
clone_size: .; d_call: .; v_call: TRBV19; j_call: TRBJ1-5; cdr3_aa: CAGGENQPQHF; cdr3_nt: TGTGCCGGTGGTGAGAATCAGCCCCAGCATTTT
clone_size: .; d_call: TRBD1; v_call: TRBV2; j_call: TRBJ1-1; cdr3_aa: CASRRTGWEAFF; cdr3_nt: TGTGCCAGCAGGAGGACAGGGTGGGAAGCTTTCTTT
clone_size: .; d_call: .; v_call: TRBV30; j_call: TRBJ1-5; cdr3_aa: CAWSVRGSQPQHF; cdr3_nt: TGTGCCTGGAGTGTCAGGGGCTCCCAGCCCCAGCATTTT
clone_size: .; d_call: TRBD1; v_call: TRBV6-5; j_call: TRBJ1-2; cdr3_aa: CASSSGQTSGYGYTF; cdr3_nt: TGTGCCAGCAGTTCGGGACAGACCTCTGGCTATGGCTACACCTTC
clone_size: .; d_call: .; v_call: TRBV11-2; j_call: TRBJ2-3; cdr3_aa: CASSLDGFGGGTQYF; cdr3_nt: TGTGCCAGCAGCTTAGATGGGTTTGGGGGAGGTACGCAGTATTTT
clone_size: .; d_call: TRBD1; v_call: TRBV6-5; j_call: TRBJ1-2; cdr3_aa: CASSYVGQGGRYTF; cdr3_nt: TGTGCCAGCAGTTACGTAGGACAGGGGGGACGCTACACCTTC
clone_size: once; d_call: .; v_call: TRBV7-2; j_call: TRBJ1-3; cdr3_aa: CASSLGGDGNTIYF; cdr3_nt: TGTGCCAGCAGCTTAGGGGGAGATGGAAACACCATATATTTT
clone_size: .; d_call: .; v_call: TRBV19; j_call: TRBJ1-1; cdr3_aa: CASSIRRIGTEAFF; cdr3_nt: TGTGCCAGTAGTATTCGGAGGATTGGTACTGAAGCTTTCTTT
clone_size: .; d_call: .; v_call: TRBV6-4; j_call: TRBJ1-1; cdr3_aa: CASRNTGSTEAFF; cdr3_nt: TGTGCCAGCAGGAATACAGGGAGCACTGAAGCTTTCTTT